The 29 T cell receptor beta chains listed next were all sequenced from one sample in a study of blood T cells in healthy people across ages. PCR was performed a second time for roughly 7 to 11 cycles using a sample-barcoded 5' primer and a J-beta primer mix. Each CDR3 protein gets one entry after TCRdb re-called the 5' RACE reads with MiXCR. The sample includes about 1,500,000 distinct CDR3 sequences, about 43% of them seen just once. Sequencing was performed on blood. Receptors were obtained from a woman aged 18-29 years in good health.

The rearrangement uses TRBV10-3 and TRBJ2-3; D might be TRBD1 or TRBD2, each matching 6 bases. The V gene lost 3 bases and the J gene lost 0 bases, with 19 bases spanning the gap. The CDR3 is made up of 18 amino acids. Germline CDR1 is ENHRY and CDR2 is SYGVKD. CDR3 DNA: TGTGCCATCAGTGAATTCCTGGGGGGCAGCCAAAGCACAGATACGCAGTATTTT. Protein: CAISEFLGGSQSTDTQYF.

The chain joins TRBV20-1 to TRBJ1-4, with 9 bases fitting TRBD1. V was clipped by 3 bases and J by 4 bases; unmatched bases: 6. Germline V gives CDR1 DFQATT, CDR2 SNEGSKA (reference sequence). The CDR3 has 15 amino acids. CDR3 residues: CSARGTGPDNEKLFF. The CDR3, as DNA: TGCAGTGCTAGGGGGACAGGGCCGGATAATGAAAAACTGTTTTTT.

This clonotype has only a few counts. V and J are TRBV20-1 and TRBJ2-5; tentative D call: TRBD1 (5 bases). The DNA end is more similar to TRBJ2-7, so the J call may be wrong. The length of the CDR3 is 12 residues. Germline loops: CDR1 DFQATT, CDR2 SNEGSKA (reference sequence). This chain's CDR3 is CSASRAFGEQYF. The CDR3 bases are TGCAGTGCTAGCAGGGCCTTCGGCGAGCAGTACTTC.

The CDR3 here is CASTVGGVSPLHF. The CDR3 DNA sequence: TGTGCCAGCACCGTGGGGGGGGTTTCACCCCTCCACTTT. This chain uses TRBV12-3 or TRBV12-4 with TRBJ1-6; D may be TRBD1 (5 bases). The CDR3 has 13 amino acids. Deletions cut 7 bases from V and 9 bases from J, with 13 bases between.

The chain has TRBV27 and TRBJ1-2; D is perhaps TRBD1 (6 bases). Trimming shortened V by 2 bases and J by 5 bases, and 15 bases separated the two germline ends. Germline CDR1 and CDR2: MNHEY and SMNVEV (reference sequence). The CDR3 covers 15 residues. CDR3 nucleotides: TGTGCCAGCAGTTTACTGGCCGGGGGCGGTTATGGCTACACCTTC. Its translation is CASSLLAGGGYGYTF.

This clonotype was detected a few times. CDR3 in DNA: TGTGCCAGCAGCCCTCAACAGGGCTACGAGCAGTACTTC. It yields the protein CASSPQQGYEQYF. V and J are TRBV7-7 and TRBJ2-7; maybe TRBD1 (6 bases). The CDR3 is made up of 13 amino acids. V was shortened by 5 bases and J by 3 bases, with 11 bases between the two germline ends. Germline values: CDR1 SSHAT, CDR2 FNYEAQ (reference sequence).

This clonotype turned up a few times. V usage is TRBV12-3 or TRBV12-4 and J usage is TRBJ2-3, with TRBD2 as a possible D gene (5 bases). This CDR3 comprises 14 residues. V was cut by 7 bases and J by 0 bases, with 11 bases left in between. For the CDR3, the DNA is TGTGCCAGCAAGGGAGATTATAGCACAGATACGCAGTATTTT. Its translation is CASKGDYSTDTQYF.

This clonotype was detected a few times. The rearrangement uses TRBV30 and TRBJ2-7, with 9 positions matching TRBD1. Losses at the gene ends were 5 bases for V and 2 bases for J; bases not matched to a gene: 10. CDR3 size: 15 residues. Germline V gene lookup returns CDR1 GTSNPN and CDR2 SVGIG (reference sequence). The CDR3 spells CAWSTGTGHPYEQYF. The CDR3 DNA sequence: TGTGCCTGGTCAACCGGGACAGGGCACCCCTACGAGCAGTACTTC.

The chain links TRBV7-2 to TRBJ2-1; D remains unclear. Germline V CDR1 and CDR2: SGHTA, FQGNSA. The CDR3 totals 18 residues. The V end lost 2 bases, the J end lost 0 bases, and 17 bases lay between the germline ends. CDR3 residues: CASSLWFSGSSSYNEQFF. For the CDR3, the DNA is TGTGCCAGCAGCTTATGGTTTTCGGGCTCGAGCTCCTACAATGAGCAGTTCTTC.

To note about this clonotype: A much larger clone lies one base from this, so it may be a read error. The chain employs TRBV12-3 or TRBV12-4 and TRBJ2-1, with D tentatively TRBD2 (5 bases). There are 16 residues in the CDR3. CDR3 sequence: CASSPLAGSSYNGQFF. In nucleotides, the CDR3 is TGTGCCAGCAGTCCCCTGGCGGGTAGCTCCTACAATGGGCAGTTCTTC.

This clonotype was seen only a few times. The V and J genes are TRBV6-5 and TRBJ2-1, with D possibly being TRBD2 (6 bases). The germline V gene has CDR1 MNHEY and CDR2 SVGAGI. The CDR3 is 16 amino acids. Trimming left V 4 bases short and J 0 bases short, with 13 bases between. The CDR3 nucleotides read TGTGCCAGCAGTTCCCGGGGGACCGGCTCCTACAATGAGCAGTTCTTC. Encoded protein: CASSSRGTGSYNEQFF.

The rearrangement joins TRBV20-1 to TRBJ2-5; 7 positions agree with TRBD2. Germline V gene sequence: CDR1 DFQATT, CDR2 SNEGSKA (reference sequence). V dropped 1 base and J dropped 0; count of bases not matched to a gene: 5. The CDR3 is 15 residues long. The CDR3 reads CSARGASGHQETQYF. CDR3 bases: TGCAGTGCTAGAGGTGCTAGCGGACACCAAGAGACCCAGTACTTC.

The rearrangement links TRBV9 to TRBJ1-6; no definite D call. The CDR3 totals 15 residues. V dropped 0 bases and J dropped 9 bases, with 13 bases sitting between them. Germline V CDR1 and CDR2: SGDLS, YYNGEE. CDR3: CASSVGVGMSSPLHF. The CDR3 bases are TGTGCCAGCAGCGTAGGAGTAGGGATGTCTTCACCCCTCCACTTT.

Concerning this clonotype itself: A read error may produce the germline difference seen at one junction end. The chain's CDR3 is CASSYSGTGLYDYTF. The CDR3 nucleotides are TGTGCCAGCAGTTACTCCGGGACAGGGCTCTATGACTACACCTTC. The chain links TRBV6-6 to TRBJ1-2; 9 bases fit TRBD1. Germline V lookup: CDR1 MNHNY, CDR2 SVGAGI (reference sequence). The CDR3 runs to 15 residues.

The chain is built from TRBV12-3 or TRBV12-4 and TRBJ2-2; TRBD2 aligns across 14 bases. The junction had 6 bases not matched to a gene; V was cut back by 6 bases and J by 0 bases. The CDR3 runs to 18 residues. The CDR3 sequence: CASSGLAGGPANTGELFF. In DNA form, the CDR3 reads TGTGCCAGCAGCGGACTAGCGGGGGGCCCCGCGAACACCGGGGAGCTGTTTTTT.

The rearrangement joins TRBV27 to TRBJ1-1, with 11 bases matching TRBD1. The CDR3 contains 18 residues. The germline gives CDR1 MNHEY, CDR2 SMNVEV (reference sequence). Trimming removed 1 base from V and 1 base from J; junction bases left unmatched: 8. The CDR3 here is CASSLYRRTGGENTEAFF. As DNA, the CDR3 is TGTGCCAGCAGTTTATACCGAAGGACAGGGGGCGAGAACACTGAAGCTTTCTTT.

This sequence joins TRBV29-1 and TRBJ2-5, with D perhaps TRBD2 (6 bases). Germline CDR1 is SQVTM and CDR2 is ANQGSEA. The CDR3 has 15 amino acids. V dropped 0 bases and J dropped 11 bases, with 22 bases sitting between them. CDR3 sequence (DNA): TGCAGCGTTGAAGATCACGGGGGAGGTCTCAGTGAGCAGTACTTC. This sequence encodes CSVEDHGGGLSEQYF.

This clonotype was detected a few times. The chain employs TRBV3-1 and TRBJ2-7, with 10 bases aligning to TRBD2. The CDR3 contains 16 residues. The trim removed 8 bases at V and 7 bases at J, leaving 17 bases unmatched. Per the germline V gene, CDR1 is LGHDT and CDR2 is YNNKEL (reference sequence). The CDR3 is CASGAGLADSYNEQYF. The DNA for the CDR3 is TGTGCCAGCGGCGCCGGACTAGCGGACTCCTACAATGAGCAGTACTTC.

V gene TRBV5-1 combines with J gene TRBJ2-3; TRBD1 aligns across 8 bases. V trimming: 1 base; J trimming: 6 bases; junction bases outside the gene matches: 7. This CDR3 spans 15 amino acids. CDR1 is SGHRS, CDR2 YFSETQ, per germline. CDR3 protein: CASSLSQGAVDTQYF. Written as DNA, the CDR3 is TGCGCCAGCAGCTTGTCTCAGGGGGCTGTGGATACGCAGTATTTT.

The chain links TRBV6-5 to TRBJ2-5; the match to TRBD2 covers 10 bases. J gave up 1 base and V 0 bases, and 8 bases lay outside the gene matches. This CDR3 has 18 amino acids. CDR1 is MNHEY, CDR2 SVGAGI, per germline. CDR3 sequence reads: CASSYSGALAGPQETQYF. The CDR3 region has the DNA TGTGCCAGCAGTTACTCAGGGGCACTAGCGGGACCCCAAGAGACCCAGTACTTC.

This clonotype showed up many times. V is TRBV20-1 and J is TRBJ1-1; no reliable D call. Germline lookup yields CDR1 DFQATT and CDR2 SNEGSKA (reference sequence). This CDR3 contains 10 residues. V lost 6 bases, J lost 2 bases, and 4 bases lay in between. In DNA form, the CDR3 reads TGCAGTGCGCTTAACACTGAAGCTTTCTTT. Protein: CSALNTEAFF.

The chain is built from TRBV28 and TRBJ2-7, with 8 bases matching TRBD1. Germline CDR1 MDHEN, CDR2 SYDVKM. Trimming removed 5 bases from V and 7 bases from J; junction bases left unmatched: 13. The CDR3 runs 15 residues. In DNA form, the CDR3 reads TGTGCCAGCAGTGAAATCGACAGGGGCTACAATGAGCAGTACTTC. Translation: CASSEIDRGYNEQYF.

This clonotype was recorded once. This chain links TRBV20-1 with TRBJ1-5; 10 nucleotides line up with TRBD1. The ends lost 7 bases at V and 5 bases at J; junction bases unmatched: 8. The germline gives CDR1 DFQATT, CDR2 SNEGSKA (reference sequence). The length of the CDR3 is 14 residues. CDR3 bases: TGCAGTGTAAAAAGGACAGGGGGATATCAGCCCCAGCATTTT. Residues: CSVKRTGGYQPQHF.

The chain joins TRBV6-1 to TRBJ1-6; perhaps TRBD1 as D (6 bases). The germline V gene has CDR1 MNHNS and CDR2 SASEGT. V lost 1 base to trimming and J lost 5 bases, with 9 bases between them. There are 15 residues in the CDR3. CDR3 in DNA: TGTGCCAGCAGTGAAGGTGGACAGAATAATTCACCCCTCCACTTT. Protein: CASSEGGQNNSPLHF.

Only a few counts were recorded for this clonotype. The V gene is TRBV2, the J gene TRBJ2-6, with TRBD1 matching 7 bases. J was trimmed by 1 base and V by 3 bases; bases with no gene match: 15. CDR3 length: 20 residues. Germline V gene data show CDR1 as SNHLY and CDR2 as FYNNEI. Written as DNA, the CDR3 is TGTGCCAGCAGTGAGCCTTTAAGCCGGGACAGTTATTCTGGGGCCAACGTCCTGACTTTC. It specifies CASSEPLSRDSYSGANVLTF.

The chain's CDR3 is CASSFLGLAGGQDTQYF. The CDR3 DNA sequence: TGTGCCAGCAGTTTCCTGGGACTAGCGGGGGGACAAGATACGCAGTATTTT. The chain employs TRBV27 and TRBJ2-3; 15 bases map to TRBD2. CDR1 MNHEY and CDR2 SMNVEV come from the germline V gene (reference sequence). V shed 3 bases and J 5 bases; nucleotides not matched to a gene: 6. This CDR3 has 17 amino acids.

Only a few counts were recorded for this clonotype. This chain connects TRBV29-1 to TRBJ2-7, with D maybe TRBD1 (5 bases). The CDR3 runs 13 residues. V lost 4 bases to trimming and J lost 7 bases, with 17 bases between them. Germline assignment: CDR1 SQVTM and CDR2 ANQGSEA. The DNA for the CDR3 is TGCAGCGTTGTAGGGCAGGGCCTGGGGGAGCAGTACTTC. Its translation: CSVVGQGLGEQYF.

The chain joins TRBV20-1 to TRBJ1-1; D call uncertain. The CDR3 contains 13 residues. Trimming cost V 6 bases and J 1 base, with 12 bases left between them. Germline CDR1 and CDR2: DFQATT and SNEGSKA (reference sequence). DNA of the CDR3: TGCAGTGCCGAACCCCTGGAGAACACTGAAGCTTTCTTT. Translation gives CSAEPLENTEAFF.

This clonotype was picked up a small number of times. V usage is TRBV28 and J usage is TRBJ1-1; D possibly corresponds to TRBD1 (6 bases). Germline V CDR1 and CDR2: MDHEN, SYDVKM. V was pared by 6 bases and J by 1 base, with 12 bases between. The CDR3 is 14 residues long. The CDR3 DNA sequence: TGTGCCAGCAGCTATACAGGGAGGAACACTGAAGCTTTCTTT. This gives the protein CASSYTGRNTEAFF.